This paragraph covers one T cell receptor (beta chain) sequence. With 6 bases removed from V and 7 bases from J, the gap between germline ends came to 16 bases. The CDR3 spans 14 residues. CDR1 is MNHEY, CDR2 SVGEGT, per germline. This sample was included in a study of blood T cell repertoires in COVID-19. Study overall: Material from acute and convalescent COVID-19 was sourced from the United States, Italy and Spain. In each case, the material was cDNA or gDNA derived from T cells, B-cell-depleted T cells, or PBMCs.

Original data processing: Amplified reference gene primers provided the basis for estimating nucleated cell counts. Sequencing was performed with immunoSEQ multiplex PCR; in TCRdb, only in-frame clones are kept and a portion is missing. V and J calls and clone size are as listed in that table; D and trimming were resolved from the DNA. The repertoire holds some 110,000 clones, with roughly 75% as singletons. This sequence originates from a man aged 60 to 69 with active or convalescent COVID-19. Sample: peripheral blood. This chain uses TRBV6-2 or TRBV6-3 with TRBJ1-5, with D unresolved. The CDR3: CASSQWLGPQPQHF. The DNA of the CDR3 is TGTGCCAGCAGCCAGTGGTTGGGCCCCCAGCCCCAGCATTTT.